This TCR beta chain was retrieved from a study of blood T cell repertoires in COVID-19. The assay was immunoSEQ multiplex PCR, and TCRdb's table has in-frame clones only and misses some. The profile shows around 300,000 clones, approximately 88% of them singletons. Donors were grouped by their self-reported clinical history. The sample holds one count of this clone. The source material was PBMCs or T cells enriched from blood (not recorded which). This receptor was taken from a woman in her thirties who had recovered from COVID-19.

The CDR3 reads CASSSTSDGTQYF. DNA for the CDR3: TGTGCCAGCAGCTCGACTAGCGACGGGACGCAGTATTTT. V and J are TRBV7-3 and TRBJ2-3; TRBD2 agrees at 8 bases. The ends lost 4 bases at V and 9 bases at J; junction bases unmatched: 6. The CDR3 runs to 13 residues. In germline, CDR1 is SGHTA, CDR2 FQGTGA.